The 22 T cell receptor beta chains listed next were all sequenced from one sample in a study of identifying expanded T cells in peripheral blood. Assay: immunoSEQ multiplex PCR; the TCRdb copy retains only in-frame clones and omits some. The data show 45,000 to 65,000 clones, 70% to 85% seen once. Source material: blood. These receptors originate from a person between 18 and 69 years old in good health.

The chain is built from TRBV4-2 and TRBJ1-1, with 8 nucleotides matching TRBD1. The CDR3 has 14 residues. Looked up from germline, CDR1 is LGHNA and CDR2 is YNFKEQ. Trimming at V came to 4 bases and at J to 1 base, leaving 2 bases not matched to a gene. This CDR3 reads CASSPQGGNTEAFF. The DNA of the CDR3 is TGTGCCAGCAGCCCACAGGGGGGGAACACTGAAGCTTTCTTT.

The chain uses TRBV7-9 and TRBJ2-2; the D gene is possibly TRBD1 (6 bases). CDR3 length: 15 residues. The germline gives CDR1 SEHNR, CDR2 FQNEAQ (reference sequence). V was shortened by 4 bases and J by 2 bases, with 11 bases between the two germline ends. The CDR3 loop is CASSSSDRNTGELFF. In nucleotides, the CDR3 is TGTGCCAGCAGCTCCTCGGACAGAAACACCGGGGAGCTGTTTTTT.

The genes are TRBV6-1 and TRBJ1-1; TRBD1 aligns across 7 bases. Germline trimming cut 3 bases from V and 2 bases from J; bases unmatched to any gene: 3. The CDR3 length is 14 residues. Per germline, CDR1 MNHNS and CDR2 SASEGT. CDR3 region: CASSDGGGNTEAFF. The CDR3 DNA reads as TGTGCCAGCAGTGATGGAGGGGGCAACACTGAAGCTTTCTTT.

This clone came up once. The gene calls are TRBV11-3 and TRBJ2-7; TRBD2 matches 11 bases. Germline V lookup: CDR1 SGHNT, CDR2 YENEEA. The CDR3 covers 15 residues. V was pared by 5 bases and J by 4 bases, with 7 bases of the junction left unmatched. In nucleotides, the CDR3 is TGTGCCAGCAGCCCAACTAGCGGGAGCGAGTACGAGCAGTACTTC. Protein: CASSPTSGSEYEQYF.

The genes are TRBV20-1 and TRBJ1-2, with D unresolved. The CDR3 consists of 11 residues. The V end was cut by 2 bases, the J end by 7 bases, with 8 bases between. Germline lookup yields CDR1 DFQATT and CDR2 SNEGSKA (reference sequence). CDR3 in DNA: TGCAGTGCTAGACCCGGGCTTGGCTACACCTTC. Protein sequence: CSARPGLGYTF.

The chain employs TRBV7-9 and TRBJ1-1; D perhaps matches TRBD1 (6 bases). Between the trimmed V and J ends, which lost 5 bases and 5 bases, there was a span of 12 bases. Germline values: CDR1 SEHNR, CDR2 FQNEAQ (reference sequence). The CDR3 consists of 13 residues. CDR3 nucleotides: TGTGCCAGCAGCGATGAACAGGGTACTGAAGCTTTCTTT. Translated: CASSDEQGTEAFF.

The CDR3 spells CASSSLASREELFF. In DNA, the CDR3 is TGTGCCAGCAGCTCCCTAGCGAGTCGGGAGGAGCTGTTTTTT. The J gene is TRBJ2-2, the V gene TRBV7-8; D is perhaps TRBD2 (6 bases). V was cut by 4 bases and J by 10 bases, with 16 bases left in between. The CDR3 sequence is 14 residues long. Germline assignment: CDR1 SGHVS and CDR2 FQNEAQ.

The chain recombines TRBV10-3 with TRBJ2-3; D unresolved. CDR1 is ENHRY, CDR2 SYGVKD, per germline. CDR3 length equals 15 residues. Trimming shortened V by 0 bases and J by 7 bases, and 14 bases separated the two germline ends. CDR3 bases: TGTGCCATCAGTGAGTCGGAAATAAGATGGAATACGCAGTATTTT. Amino acids: CAISESEIRWNTQYF.

This chain connects TRBV5-1 to TRBJ1-1; 9 bases map to TRBD1. V lost 4 bases, J lost 4 bases, and 14 bases stayed unmatched. The CDR3 loop spans 17 amino acids. Per the germline V gene, CDR1 is SGHRS and CDR2 is YFSETQ. As DNA, the CDR3 is TGCGCCAGCAGCGGTGACAGGGGGGAGGCTATGACCACTGAAGCTTTCTTT. Translation: CASSGDRGEAMTTEAFF.

The V gene is TRBV19, the J gene TRBJ2-1; 14 bases agree with TRBD2. Germline V lookup: CDR1 LNHDA, CDR2 SQIVND (reference sequence). The CDR3 contains 14 residues. The V gene end was trimmed by 5 bases and the J gene end by 9 bases; junction bases not matched to a gene: 3. The CDR3 protein is CASSPTSGRVEQFF. The CDR3 nucleotides are TGTGCCAGTAGTCCGACTAGCGGGAGGGTTGAGCAGTTCTTC.

V usage is TRBV7-2 and J usage is TRBJ1-1; no clear D gene. In germline, CDR1 is SGHTA, CDR2 FQGNSA. CDR3 length: 16 residues. V lost 1 base, J lost 0 bases, and 12 bases lay in between. The CDR3 spells CASSLGAGLMNTEAFF. CDR3 bases: TGTGCCAGCAGCTTAGGGGCAGGACTAATGAACACTGAAGCTTTCTTT.

V is TRBV5-1 and J is TRBJ2-5; TRBD2 is a possible D gene (6 bases). The CDR3 is 14 amino acids. Trimming removed 1 base from V and 5 bases from J, with 12 bases in between. Looked up from germline, CDR1 is SGHRS and CDR2 is YFSETQ. In DNA, the CDR3 is TGCGCCAGCAGCTTGTGGGGGGATCGGGAGACCCAGTACTTC. Encoded protein: CASSLWGDRETQYF. The full variable domain, completed using reference TRBV5-1 and TRBJ2-5, is KAGVTQTPRYLIKTRGQQVTLSCSPISGHRSVSWYQQTPGQGLQFLFEYFSETQRNKGNFPGRFSGRQFSNSRSEMNVSTLELGDSALYLCASSLWGDRETQYFGPGTRLLVL.

This clone was detected only once. The rearrangement joins TRBV30 to TRBJ2-7, with D perhaps TRBD2 (5 bases). V lost 2 bases, J lost 0 bases, and 11 bases lay in between. This CDR3 has 14 residues. The germline gives CDR1 GTSNPN, CDR2 SVGIG (reference sequence). This CDR3 is CAWSKTRASYEQYF. The CDR3 DNA sequence: TGTGCCTGGAGTAAAACTAGGGCCTCCTACGAGCAGTACTTC.

The genes are TRBV11-2 and TRBJ2-1, with 9 bases fitting TRBD2. Trimming took 4 bases from V and 2 from J; bases not matched to a gene: 6. CDR3 length equals 16 residues. CDR1 SGHAT and CDR2 FQNNGV come from the germline V gene. The CDR3 DNA reads as TGTGCCAGCAGCTCAAGACAGCGGGGGGCCTACAATGAGCAGTTCTTC. It encodes CASSSRQRGAYNEQFF.

The rearrangement links TRBV5-1 to TRBJ2-4; possible D gene TRBD2, 5 bases. V lost 2 bases, J lost 0 bases, and 12 bases lay in between. The CDR3 is 16 amino acids. Germline V lookup: CDR1 SGHRS, CDR2 YFSETQ. CDR3 residues: CASSFDYLIAKNIQYF. CDR3 DNA sequence: TGCGCCAGCAGCTTCGACTACCTAATAGCCAAAAACATTCAGTACTTC.

J is TRBJ2-3 and V is TRBV7-9; D may be TRBD1 (5 bases). The V gene lost 2 bases and the J gene lost 4 bases, with 10 bases spanning the gap. The length of the CDR3 is 14 residues. Germline-derived CDR1 and CDR2 are SEHNR and FQNEAQ (reference sequence). CDR3 loop: CASSLSQGSDTQYF. In DNA form, the CDR3 reads TGTGCCAGCAGCTTAAGCCAGGGTTCAGATACGCAGTATTTT.

This sequence joins TRBV4-3 and TRBJ2-3; a weak D match, TRBD2 (5 bases). Trimming took 0 bases from V and 4 from J, leaving 11 bases between them. This CDR3 comprises 15 residues. Germline loops: CDR1 LGHNA, CDR2 YSLEER. The CDR3 region has the DNA TGCGCCAGCAGCCAAGAAGCGGCGGTCGCAGATACGCAGTATTTT. Its translation is CASSQEAAVADTQYF.

The chain couples TRBV4-1 to TRBJ2-7; maybe TRBD2 (5 bases). From germline, CDR1 is MGHRA and CDR2 YSYEKL. With 0 bases removed from V and 0 bases from J, the gap between germline ends came to 12 bases. CDR3 size: 16 residues. The DNA of the CDR3 is TGCGCCAGCAGCCAAGATACGGCGGGCTCCTCCTACGAGCAGTACTTC. It codes for CASSQDTAGSSYEQYF.

V is TRBV19 and J is TRBJ1-5; possible D gene TRBD1, 5 bases. Trimming took 8 bases from V and 7 from J, leaving 15 bases between them. CDR1 is LNHDA, CDR2 SQIVND, per germline (reference sequence). The CDR3 consists of 13 residues. CDR3 sequence (DNA): TGTGCCAGTGGTGGGGCTCTTGGGCAGCCCCAGCATTTT. As protein: CASGGALGQPQHF.

This chain joins TRBV10-2 and TRBJ1-4; D is perhaps TRBD1 (5 bases). Trimming cost V 7 bases and J 7 bases, with 13 bases left between them. From germline, CDR1 is WSHSY and CDR2 SAAADI. The CDR3 is made up of 13 amino acids. For the CDR3, the DNA is TGCGCCAGCACCCTACCAGGGAGTGAAAAACTGTTTTTT. It specifies CASTLPGSEKLFF.

The gene calls are TRBV6-5 and TRBJ1-5, with D possibly being TRBD1 (5 bases). Germline CDR1 reads MNHEY; CDR2 reads SVGAGI. The germline V and J ends were trimmed by 2 bases and 0 bases, with 5 bases remaining between them. The CDR3 length is 14 residues. CDR3 nucleotides: TGTGCCAGCAGTTACGGGACTAGCAATCAGCCCCAGCATTTT. Protein product: CASSYGTSNQPQHF.

V and J are TRBV9 and TRBJ2-1; 9 positions agree with TRBD1. V lost 5 bases and J lost 4; bases outside the gene matches: 7. Per the germline V gene, CDR1 is SGDLS and CDR2 is YYNGEE. The CDR3 length is 15 residues. In nucleotides, the CDR3 is TGTGCCAGCAGTCCTAGAGGGACAGGGTACAATGAGCAGTTCTTC. Translation: CASSPRGTGYNEQFF.